What follows are 25 T cell receptor beta chains derived from one specimen sequenced in a study of T cell responses to AZD1222 COVID-19 vaccine. Produced via immunoSEQ multiplex PCR; TCRdb's table is partial and in-frame only. This sample has 90,000 to 120,000 clones; about 89% occur once, and the top ten carry roughly 6.5%. The material sequenced was peripheral blood, taken on day 0 of AZD1222 vaccination. All receptors derive from an adult in good health.

Written as DNA, the CDR3 is TGCGCCAGCAGCCAAGATTTGGGGGAGGCCTCTCATACGCAGTATTTT. Protein product: CASSQDLGEASHTQYF. The gene calls are TRBV4-3 and TRBJ2-3; maybe TRBD2 (6 bases). The germline gives CDR1 LGHNA, CDR2 YSLEER. V was trimmed by 0 bases and J by 7 bases, leaving 17 bases between them. This CDR3 region has 16 residues.

The gene calls are TRBV5-1 and TRBJ2-1; 7 nucleotides line up with TRBD2. CDR3 length: 17 residues. V lost 0 bases to trimming and J lost 0 bases; unmatched junction nucleotides: 6. Germline V gene data show CDR1 as SGHRS and CDR2 as YFSETQ. The CDR3 bases are TGCGCCAGCAGCTTGGGCTCTAGCGGAGTCTCCTACAATGAGCAGTTCTTC. The encoded protein is CASSLGSSGVSYNEQFF. Drawing the rest from reference TRBV5-1 and TRBJ2-1, the complete variable domain is KAGVTQTPRYLIKTRGQQVTLSCSPISGHRSVSWYQQTPGQGLQFLFEYFSETQRNKGNFPGRFSGRQFSNSRSEMNVSTLELGDSALYLCASSLGSSGVSYNEQFFGPGTRLTVL.

The gene calls are TRBV6-1 and TRBJ1-4; no definite D call. CDR1 is MNHNS, CDR2 SASEGT, per germline. V was trimmed by 3 bases and J by 5 bases, leaving 10 bases between them. The CDR3 totals 14 residues. The CDR3 region has the DNA TGTGCCAGCAGTGATTGGAGACAAAATGAAAAACTGTTTTTT. Translated, it gives CASSDWRQNEKLFF.

CDR3 protein: CASSVLGDNYGYTF. DNA for the CDR3: TGTGCCAGCAGCGTTTTAGGGGATAACTATGGCTACACCTTC. The chain is built from TRBV9 and TRBJ1-2, with D tentatively TRBD1 (5 bases). Per germline, CDR1 SGDLS and CDR2 YYNGEE. Trimming shortened V by 2 bases and J by 1 base, and 9 bases separated the two germline ends. The CDR3 is made up of 14 amino acids.

The V call is TRBV5-4, the J call TRBJ2-1; D gene ambiguous. The CDR3 covers 15 residues. The germline V and J ends were trimmed by 4 bases and 0 bases, with 11 bases remaining between them. Germline V gene data show CDR1 as SGHNT and CDR2 as YYREEE (reference sequence). Written as DNA, the CDR3 is TGTGCCAGCAGCCCGAGCCCCGTCTCCTACAATGAGCAGTTCTTC. Translation: CASSPSPVSYNEQFF.

This clone was detected a few times. The chain is built from TRBV24-1 and TRBJ1-4; D gene uncertain. The CDR3 totals 16 residues. Trimming left V 4 bases short and J 7 bases short, with 18 bases between. Germline loops: CDR1 KGHDR, CDR2 SFDVKD. The CDR3 protein is CATSDPALRPFEKLFF. The CDR3 region has the DNA TGTGCCACCAGTGACCCTGCTCTTCGTCCCTTTGAAAAACTGTTTTTT.

The V call is TRBV5-1, the J call TRBJ1-6; unclear D gene. The CDR3 sequence is 13 residues long. Per germline, CDR1 SGHRS and CDR2 YFSETQ. The V end lost 0 bases, the J end lost 9 bases, and 7 bases lay between the germline ends. CDR3 loop: CASSLDPGSPLHF. The CDR3 nucleotides are TGCGCCAGCAGCTTGGATCCGGGTTCACCCCTCCACTTT.

This clone has ten or more counts. The rearrangement uses TRBV7-9 and TRBJ2-7, with 8 bases lining up with TRBD1. The germline gives CDR1 SEHNR, CDR2 FQNEAQ (reference sequence). The CDR3 sequence is 15 residues long. After removal of 5 bases from V and 0 bases from J, the junction contained 6 bases not matched to a gene. The CDR3, as DNA: TGTGCCAGCAGCCACCGGACAGGGACCTCCTACGAGCAGTACTTC. Its protein product is CASSHRTGTSYEQYF.

This chain joins TRBV19 and TRBJ1-4; perhaps TRBD1 as D (5 bases). In germline, CDR1 is LNHDA, CDR2 SQIVND (reference sequence). V was pared by 5 bases and J by 7 bases, with 14 bases between. The CDR3 is 14 residues long. The CDR3 bases are TGTGCCAGTAGTTTCGGGGGGATGACTGAAAAACTGTTTTTT. Translation gives CASSFGGMTEKLFF. Based on the CDR3 plus reference TRBV19 and TRBJ1-4, the full variable domain is DGGITQSPKYLFRKEGQNVTLSCEQNLNHDAMYWYRQDPGQGLRLIYYSQIVNDFQKGDIAEGYSVSREKKESFPLTVTSAQKNPTAFYLCASSFGGMTEKLFFGSGTQLSVL.

The V call is TRBV9, the J call TRBJ2-7, with 8 positions matching TRBD1. CDR1 is SGDLS, CDR2 YYNGEE, per germline. CDR3 length: 12 amino acids. V trimming: 5 bases; J trimming: 4 bases; junction bases outside the gene matches: 2. As DNA, the CDR3 is TGTGCCAGCAGTGGACAGGGTTACGAGCAGTACTTC. Translated: CASSGQGYEQYF.

The chain links TRBV12-5 to TRBJ2-1; the match to TRBD2 covers 7 bases. CDR3 length: 12 residues. The germline V gene encodes CDR1 LGHNT and CDR2 FRNRAP. The ends lost 6 bases at V and 9 bases at J; junction bases unmatched: 5. The CDR3 nucleotides are TGTGCTAGTGGCCCTAGCGGAGGTGAGCAGTTCTTC. Amino acid sequence: CASGPSGGEQFF.

The J gene is TRBJ2-1, the V gene TRBV6-5; the D gene could be TRBD1 or TRBD2 (5 bases each). The CDR3 length is 15 residues. Between the trimmed V and J ends, which lost 6 bases and 6 bases, there was a span of 18 bases. The V gene's germline CDR1 is MNHEY and CDR2 SVGAGI. The DNA for the CDR3 is TGTGCCAGCAGGCCGGGACGCTTGTCCATCAATGAGCAGTTCTTC. This translates into CASRPGRLSINEQFF.

This chain uses TRBV19 with TRBJ2-2; a weak D match, TRBD2 (7 bases). Germline V lookup: CDR1 LNHDA, CDR2 SQIVND (reference sequence). CDR3 length equals 15 residues. V was trimmed by 7 bases and J by 7 bases, leaving 19 bases between them. CDR3 DNA: TGTGCCAGTACTCCTAGGGGGGCTAGCGGCGGGGAGCTGTTTTTT. Its protein product is CASTPRGASGGELFF.

The chain links TRBV10-2 to TRBJ2-2; D is perhaps TRBD1 (7 bases). V lost 6 bases to trimming and J lost 5 bases, with 10 bases between them. Germline CDR1 is WSHSY and CDR2 is SAAADI. The CDR3 is 13 amino acids. CDR3 protein: CASSAGGTGELFF. The CDR3 DNA reads TGCGCCAGCAGCGCAGGGGGGACCGGGGAGCTGTTTTTT.

V gene TRBV18 combines with J gene TRBJ2-1; weak D call: TRBD2 (6 bases). The CDR3 is 13 amino acids. CDR1 and CDR2 from the germline V gene are KGHSH and LQKENI. The germline V and J ends were trimmed by 6 bases and 8 bases, with 14 bases remaining between them. The DNA of the CDR3 is TGTGCCAGCTCCCCCTCCAGGGAGGATGAGCAGTTCTTC. Translation: CASSPSREDEQFF.

The genes are TRBV5-4 and TRBJ2-7; maybe TRBD1 (6 bases). Looked up from germline, CDR1 is SGHNT and CDR2 is YYREEE (reference sequence). The V and J ends lost 4 bases and 2 bases respectively, with 10 bases between them. CDR3 length: 13 residues. CDR3 region: CASSLTGTYEQYF. CDR3 in DNA: TGTGCCAGCAGCCTTACAGGGACCTACGAGCAGTACTTC.

Concerning this clone itself: This same CDR3 is encoded by further DNA sequences in the sample. The chain couples TRBV9 to TRBJ1-6; TRBD1 matches 7 bases. There are 15 residues in the CDR3. Unmatched junction bases numbered 2, after V lost 0 bases and J lost 5 bases. Germline CDR1 and CDR2: SGDLS and YYNGEE. The CDR3 loop is CASSVETGDNSPLHF. CDR3 DNA sequence: TGTGCCAGCAGCGTAGAAACAGGGGATAATTCACCCCTCCACTTT.

The rearrangement uses TRBV19 and TRBJ1-2, with a weak D call TRBD1 (5 bases). The length of the CDR3 is 17 residues. CDR1 and CDR2 from the germline V gene are LNHDA and SQIVND (reference sequence). Between the trimmed V and J ends, which lost 3 bases and 1 base, there was a span of 18 bases. The CDR3 DNA follows: TGTGCCAGTAGTATCCCCGCGCGGGGGAGTTATAACTATGGCTACACCTTC. Translating gives CASSIPARGSYNYGYTF. Based on the CDR3 plus reference TRBV19 and TRBJ1-2, the full variable domain is DGGITQSPKYLFRKEGQNVTLSCEQNLNHDAMYWYRQDPGQGLRLIYYSQIVNDFQKGDIAEGYSVSREKKESFPLTVTSAQKNPTAFYLCASSIPARGSYNYGYTFGSGTRLTVV.

The rearrangement joins TRBV28 to TRBJ2-3; D might be TRBD1 or TRBD2, each matching 5 bases. The V end lost 2 bases, the J end lost 2 bases, and 8 bases lay between the germline ends. Germline CDR1 is MDHEN and CDR2 is SYDVKM. The CDR3 has 14 residues. The CDR3 is CASSLTGPTDTQYF. CDR3 DNA: TGTGCCAGCAGTTTAACGGGGCCCACAGATACGCAGTATTTT.

The CDR3 region is CASSLGLPQGNIQYF. The CDR3 DNA reads as TGTGCCAGCAGTTTAGGACTTCCTCAAGGGAACATTCAGTACTTC. V and J are TRBV27 and TRBJ2-4; D is possibly TRBD2 (5 bases). The CDR3 length is 15 residues. CDR1 and CDR2 from the germline V gene are MNHEY and SMNVEV (reference sequence). V lost 2 bases to trimming and J lost 7 bases, with 15 bases between them.

The chain uses TRBV6-5 and TRBJ1-1, with a weak D call TRBD1 (6 bases). The CDR3 contains 11 residues. Trimming removed 5 bases at V and 8 bases at J, with 9 bases between. The germline gives CDR1 MNHEY, CDR2 SVGAGI. In nucleotides, the CDR3 is TGTGCCAGCAGTAGGGGGTCGGAAGCTTTCTTT. The encoded protein is CASSRGSEAFF.

This rearrangement joins TRBV19 to TRBJ1-5; D might be TRBD1 (6 bases). The CDR3 is 15 amino acids. Germline values: CDR1 LNHDA, CDR2 SQIVND (reference sequence). The germline V and J ends were trimmed by 1 base and 1 base, with 8 bases remaining between them. CDR3 coding DNA: TGTGCCAGTAGTATAGGCAGGGGAAGCAATCAGCCCCAGCATTTT. It yields the protein CASSIGRGSNQPQHF.

The chain has TRBV7-8 and TRBJ1-3; D is possibly TRBD1 (5 bases). V shed 4 bases and J shed 6 bases, with 16 bases lying between them. The CDR3 is made up of 15 amino acids. Germline lookup yields CDR1 SGHVS and CDR2 FQNEAQ. DNA of the CDR3: TGTGCCAGCAGCTATACCAGGGTAAAGGCAAACACCATATATTTT. Its protein is CASSYTRVKANTIYF.

This clone was seen just once. The chain has TRBV6-6 and TRBJ2-2, with 13 bases lining up with TRBD2. The J segment lost 7 bases and the V segment lost 5 bases, leaving 10 bases of the junction unmatched. Germline V gives CDR1 MNHNY, CDR2 SVGAGI (reference sequence). The CDR3 runs 17 residues. CDR3: CASSPYRLAGGIGELFF. CDR3 sequence (DNA): TGTGCCAGCAGTCCTTATCGACTAGCGGGAGGAATCGGGGAGCTGTTTTTT.

The rearrangement uses TRBV21-1 and TRBJ2-1; no check of the table's D call, TRBD2, against the DNA was made. TRBV21-1 is flagged as a pseudogene. The CDR3 spans 14 residues. CDR3 sequence (DNA): TGTGCCAGCAGCAAAGCCCTAGCGGGTAATGAGCAGTTCTTC. Protein sequence: CASSKALAGNEQFF.